This entry concerns a single T cell receptor beta chain. The sample is drawn from a study of T cell changes during pregnancy in multiple sclerosis. The V gene's germline CDR1 is SEHNR and CDR2 FQNEAQ (reference sequence). The CDR3 runs 15 residues. V was shortened by 0 bases and J by 0 bases, with 6 bases between the two germline ends. The table came from immunoSEQ multiplex PCR; TCRdb's copy has only in-frame clones and leaves some out. The table shows about 70,000 clones, with around 90% occurring only once. This material consisted of CD4+ T cells from peripheral blood mononuclear cells, taken after pregnancy. The chain joins TRBV7-9 to TRBJ1-3; D is unclear. This clonotype was sampled from a female donor with multiple sclerosis, enrolled in a pregnancy study. The CDR3 DNA follows: TGTGCCAGCAGCTTAGCGTGGGCCTCTGGAAACACCATATATTTT. This translates into CASSLAWASGNTIYF. Full variable domain (rest looked up from reference TRBV7-9 and TRBJ1-3): DTGVSQNPRHKITKRGQNVTFRCDPISEHNRLYWYRQTLGQGPEFLTYFQNEAQLEKSRLLSDRFSAERPKGSFSTLEIQRTEQGDSAMYLCASSLAWASGNTIYFGEGSWLTVV.